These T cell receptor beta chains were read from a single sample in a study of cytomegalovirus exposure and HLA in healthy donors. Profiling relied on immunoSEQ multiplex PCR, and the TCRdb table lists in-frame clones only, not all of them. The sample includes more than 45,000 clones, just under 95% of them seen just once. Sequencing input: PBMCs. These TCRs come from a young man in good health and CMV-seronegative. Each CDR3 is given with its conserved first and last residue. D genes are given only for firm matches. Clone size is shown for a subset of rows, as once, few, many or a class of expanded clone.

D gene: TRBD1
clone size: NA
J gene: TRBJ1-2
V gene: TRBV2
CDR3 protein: CASTTWDQGDGYTF
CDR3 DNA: TGTGCCAGCACAACGTGGGATCAGGGGGATGGCTACACCTTC

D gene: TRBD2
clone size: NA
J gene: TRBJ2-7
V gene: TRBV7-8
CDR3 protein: CASSSGLAGYEQYF
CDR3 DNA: TGTGCCAGCAGCTCTGGACTAGCAGGCTACGAGCAGTACTTC

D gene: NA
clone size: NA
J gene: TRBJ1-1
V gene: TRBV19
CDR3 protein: CASRLYTEAFF
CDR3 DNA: TGTGCCAGTCGACTCTACACTGAAGCTTTCTTT

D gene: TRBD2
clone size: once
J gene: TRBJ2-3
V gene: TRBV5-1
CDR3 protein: CASGRAGGPSSADTQYF
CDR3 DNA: TGCGCCAGCGGGCGAGCGGGAGGGCCTTCAAGCGCAGATACGCAGTATTTT

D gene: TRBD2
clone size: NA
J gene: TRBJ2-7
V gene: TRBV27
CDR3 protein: CASSPGGYEQYF
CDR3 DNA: TGTGCCAGCAGCCCGGGGGGTTACGAGCAGTACTTC

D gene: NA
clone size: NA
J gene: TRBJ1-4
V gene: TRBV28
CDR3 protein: CASRTQGLNQEKLFF
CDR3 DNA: TGTGCCAGCAGAACCCAGGGCCTGAACCAGGAAAAACTGTTTTTT

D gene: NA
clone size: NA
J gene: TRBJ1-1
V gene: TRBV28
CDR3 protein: CASNEQGRGNTEAFF
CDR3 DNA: TGTGCCAGCAATGAGCAGGGTAGAGGGAACACTGAAGCTTTCTTT

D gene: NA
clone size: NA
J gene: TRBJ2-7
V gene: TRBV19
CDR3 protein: CASSRLARSYEQYF
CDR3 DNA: TGTGCCAGTAGTCGGCTAGCGCGAAGCTACGAGCAGTACTTC

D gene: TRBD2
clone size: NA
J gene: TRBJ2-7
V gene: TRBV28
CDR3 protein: CASTTGGMSSYEQYF
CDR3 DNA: TGTGCCAGCACTACGGGGGGTATGTCCTCCTACGAGCAGTACTTC

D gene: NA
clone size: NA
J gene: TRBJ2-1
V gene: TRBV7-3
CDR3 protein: CASSLGARGEQFF
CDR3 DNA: TGTGCCAGCAGCTTAGGGGCTAGGGGTGAGCAGTTCTTC

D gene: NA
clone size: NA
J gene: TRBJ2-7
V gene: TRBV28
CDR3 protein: CASSLRYEQYF
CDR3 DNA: TGTGCCAGCAGTTTGAGGTACGAGCAGTACTTC

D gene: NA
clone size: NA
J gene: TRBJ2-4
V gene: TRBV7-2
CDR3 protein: CASSLEEGGYIQYF
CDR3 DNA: TGTGCCAGCAGCTTAGAGGAGGGCGGGTACATTCAGTACTTC

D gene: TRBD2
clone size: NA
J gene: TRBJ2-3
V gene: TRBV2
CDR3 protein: CASSPSAGGRTDTQYF
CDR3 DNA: TGTGCCAGCAGTCCTAGTGCGGGAGGGCGTACAGATACGCAGTATTTT

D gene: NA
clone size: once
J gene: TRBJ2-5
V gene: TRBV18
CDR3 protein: CASSPPRRKTQYF
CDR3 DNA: TGTGCCAGCTCACCTCCGAGGAGAAAGACCCAGTACTTC

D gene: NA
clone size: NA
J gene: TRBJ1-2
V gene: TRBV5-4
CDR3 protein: CASSVLQGNYGYTF
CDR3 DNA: TGTGCCAGCAGTGTACTACAGGGTAACTATGGCTACACCTTC

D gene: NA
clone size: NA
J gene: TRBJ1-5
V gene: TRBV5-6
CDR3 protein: CASSPRPAGQPQHF
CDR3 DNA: TGTGCCAGCAGCCCCAGGCCGGCGGGGCAGCCCCAGCATTTT

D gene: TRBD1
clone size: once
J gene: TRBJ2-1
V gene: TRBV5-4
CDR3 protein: CASSLTGDNEQFF
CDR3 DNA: TGTGCCAGCAGCTTGACAGGGGACAATGAGCAGTTCTTC

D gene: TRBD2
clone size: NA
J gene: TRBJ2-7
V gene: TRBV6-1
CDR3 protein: CASSEGEGLRIGQYF
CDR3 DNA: TGTGCCAGCAGTGAAGGGGAGGGCCTCCGGATTGGGCAGTACTTC

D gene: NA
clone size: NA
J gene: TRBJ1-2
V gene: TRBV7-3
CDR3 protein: CASSLLKGGYTF
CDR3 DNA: TGTGCCAGCAGCTTACTAAAGGGGGGCTACACCTTC

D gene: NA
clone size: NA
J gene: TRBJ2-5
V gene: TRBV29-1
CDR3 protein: CSVRSKKETQYF
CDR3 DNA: TGCAGCGTTCGGAGCAAAAAAGAGACCCAGTACTTC

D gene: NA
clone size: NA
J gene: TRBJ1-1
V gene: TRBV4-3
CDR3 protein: CASSQEGWFWGRNTEAFF
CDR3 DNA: TGCGCCAGCAGCCAAGAGGGTTGGTTTTGGGGCAGAAACACTGAAGCTTTCTTT

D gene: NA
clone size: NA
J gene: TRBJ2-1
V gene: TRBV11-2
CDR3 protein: CASSPKISTYNEQFF
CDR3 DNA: TGTGCCAGCAGTCCTAAAATAAGTACCTACAATGAGCAGTTCTTC

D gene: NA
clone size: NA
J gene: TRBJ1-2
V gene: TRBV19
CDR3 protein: CASSRERRTF
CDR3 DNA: TGTGCCAGCAGCCGTGAGAGGCGGACCTTC

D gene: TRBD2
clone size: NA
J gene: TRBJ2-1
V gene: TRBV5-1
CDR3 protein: CASSLGYERDGRYNEQFF
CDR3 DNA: TGCGCCAGCAGCTTGGGATACGAGCGGGACGGAAGGTACAATGAGCAGTTCTTC

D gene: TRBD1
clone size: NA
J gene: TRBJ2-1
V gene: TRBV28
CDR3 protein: CASSFRDRGLGEQFF
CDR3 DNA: TGTGCCAGCAGTTTCCGCGACAGGGGGCTAGGTGAGCAGTTCTTC

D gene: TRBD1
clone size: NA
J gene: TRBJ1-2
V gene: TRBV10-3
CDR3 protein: CATRSQGVDYGYTF
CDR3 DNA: TGTGCCACGCGATCACAGGGGGTGGACTATGGCTACACCTTC

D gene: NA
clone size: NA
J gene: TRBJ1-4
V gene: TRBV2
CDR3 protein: CASSEQGSQEKLFF
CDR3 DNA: TGTGCCAGCAGTGAACAGGGAAGCCAAGAAAAACTGTTTTTT

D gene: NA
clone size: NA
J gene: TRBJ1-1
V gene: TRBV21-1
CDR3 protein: CASSNGWTEAFF
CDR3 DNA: TGTGCCAGCAGCAATGGCTGGACTGAAGCTTTCTTT

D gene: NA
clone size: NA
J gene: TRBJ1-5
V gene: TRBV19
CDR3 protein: CASKRGQGQPQHF
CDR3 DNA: TGTGCCAGTAAGCGGGGGCAGGGTCAGCCCCAGCATTTT

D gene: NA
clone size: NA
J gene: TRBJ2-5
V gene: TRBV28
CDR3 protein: CASSFVPLTTEAETQYF
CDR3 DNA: TGTGCCAGCAGTTTCGTCCCCCTTACAACGGAGGCGGAGACCCAGTACTTC

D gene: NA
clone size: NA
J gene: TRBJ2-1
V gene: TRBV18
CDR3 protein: CASSPGGLGDEQFF
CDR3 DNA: TGTGCCAGCTCACCAGGCGGGCTAGGCGATGAGCAGTTCTTC

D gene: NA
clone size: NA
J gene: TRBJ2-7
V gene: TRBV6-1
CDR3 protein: CASSEFGDSQYF
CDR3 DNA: TGTGCCAGCAGTGAATTCGGGGACTCCCAGTACTTC

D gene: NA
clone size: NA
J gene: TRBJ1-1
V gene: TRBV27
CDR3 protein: CASSLRQDYTEAFF
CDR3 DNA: TGTGCCAGCAGTTTGCGACAGGACTACACTGAAGCTTTCTTT

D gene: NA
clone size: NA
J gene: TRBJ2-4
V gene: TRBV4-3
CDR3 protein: CASSLKGENIQYF
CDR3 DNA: TGCGCCAGCAGCCTTAAGGGAGAAAACATTCAGTACTTC

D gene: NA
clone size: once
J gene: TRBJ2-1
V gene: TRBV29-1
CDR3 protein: CSVVFSGEYNEQFF
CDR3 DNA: TGCAGCGTTGTGTTTTCGGGAGAGTACAATGAGCAGTTCTTC

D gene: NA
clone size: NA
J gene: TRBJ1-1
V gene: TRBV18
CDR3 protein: CASTETPNTEAFF
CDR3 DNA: TGTGCCAGCACCGAAACACCGAACACTGAAGCTTTCTTT

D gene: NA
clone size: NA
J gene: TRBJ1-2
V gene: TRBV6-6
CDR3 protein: CASSRGFGGYTF
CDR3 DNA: TGTGCCAGCAGTCGGGGTTTTGGTGGCTACACCTTC

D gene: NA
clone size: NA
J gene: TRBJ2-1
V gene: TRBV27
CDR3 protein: CASTLEQFF
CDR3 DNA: TGTGCCAGCACCTTAGAGCAGTTCTTC

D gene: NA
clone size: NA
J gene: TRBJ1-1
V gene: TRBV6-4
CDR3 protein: CASSDSWGKNTEAFF
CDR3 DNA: TGTGCCAGCAGTGACTCTTGGGGCAAAAACACTGAAGCTTTCTTT

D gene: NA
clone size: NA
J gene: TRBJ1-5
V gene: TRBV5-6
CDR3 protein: CASSLGQANQPQHF
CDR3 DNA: TGTGCCAGCAGCTTGGGGCAGGCCAATCAGCCCCAGCATTTT

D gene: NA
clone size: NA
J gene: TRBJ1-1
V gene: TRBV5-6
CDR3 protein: CASSSYRDAFF
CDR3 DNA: TGTGCCAGCAGCTCCTACAGGGACGCTTTCTTT

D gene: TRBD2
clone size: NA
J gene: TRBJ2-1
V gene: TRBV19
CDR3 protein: CASSITSGGHNEQFF
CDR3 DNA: TGTGCCAGTAGTATAACTAGCGGGGGACACAATGAGCAGTTCTTC

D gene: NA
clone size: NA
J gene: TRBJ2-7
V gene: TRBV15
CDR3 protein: CATSRSAATYEQYF
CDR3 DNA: TGTGCCACCAGCAGGTCAGCGGCGACCTACGAGCAGTACTTC

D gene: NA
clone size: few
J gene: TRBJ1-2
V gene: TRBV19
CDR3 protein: CASSMGTGLRGYTF
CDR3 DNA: TGTGCCAGTAGTATGGGGACGGGACTTCGGGGCTACACCTTC

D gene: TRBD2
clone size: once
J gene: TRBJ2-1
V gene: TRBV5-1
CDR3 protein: CASSLDSGPYNEQFF
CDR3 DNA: TGCGCCAGCAGCTTGGATAGCGGGCCCTACAATGAGCAGTTCTTC

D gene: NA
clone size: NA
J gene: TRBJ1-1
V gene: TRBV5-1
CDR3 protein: CASSGVGRGAFF
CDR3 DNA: TGCGCCAGCTCGGGAGTAGGGAGAGGAGCTTTCTTT

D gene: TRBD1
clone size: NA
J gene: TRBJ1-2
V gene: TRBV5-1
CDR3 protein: CASSPEGAAAYGYTF
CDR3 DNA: TGCGCCAGCAGCCCAGAGGGGGCGGCCGCCTATGGCTACACCTTC

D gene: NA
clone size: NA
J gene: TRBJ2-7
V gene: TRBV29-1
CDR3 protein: CSVGREDEQYF
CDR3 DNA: TGCAGCGTTGGCAGGGAGGACGAGCAGTACTTC

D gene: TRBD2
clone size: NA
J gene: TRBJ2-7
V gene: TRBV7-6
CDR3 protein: CASSQGTSGSYEQYF
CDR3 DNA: TGTGCCAGCAGCCAGGGGACTAGCGGGAGCTACGAGCAGTACTTC

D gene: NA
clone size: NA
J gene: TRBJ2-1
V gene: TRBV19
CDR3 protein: CASSTLTSLHNEQFF
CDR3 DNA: TGTGCCAGTAGTACTCTGACATCACTCCACAATGAGCAGTTCTTC

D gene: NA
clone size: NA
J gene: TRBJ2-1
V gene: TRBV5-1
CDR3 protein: CASSLEGSAEQFF
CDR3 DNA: TGCGCCAGCAGCTTGGAGGGGTCAGCTGAGCAGTTCTTC

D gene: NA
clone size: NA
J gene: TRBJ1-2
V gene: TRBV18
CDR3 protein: CASSPPARTNYGYTF
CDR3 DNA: TGTGCCAGCTCACCACCTGCCAGAACTAACTATGGCTACACCTTC

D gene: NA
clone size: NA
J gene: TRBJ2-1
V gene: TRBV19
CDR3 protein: CASSISPAPEQFF
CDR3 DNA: TGTGCCAGTAGTATCTCCCCAGCGCCTGAGCAGTTCTTC

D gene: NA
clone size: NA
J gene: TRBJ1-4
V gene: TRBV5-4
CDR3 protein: CASSYPDEKLFF
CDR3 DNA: TGTGCCAGCAGTTACCCGGATGAAAAACTGTTTTTT

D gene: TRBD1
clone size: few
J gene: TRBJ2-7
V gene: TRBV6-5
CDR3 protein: CASSLGTGAREQYF
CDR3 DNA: TGTGCCAGCAGTCTCGGGACAGGCGCTCGGGAGCAGTACTTC